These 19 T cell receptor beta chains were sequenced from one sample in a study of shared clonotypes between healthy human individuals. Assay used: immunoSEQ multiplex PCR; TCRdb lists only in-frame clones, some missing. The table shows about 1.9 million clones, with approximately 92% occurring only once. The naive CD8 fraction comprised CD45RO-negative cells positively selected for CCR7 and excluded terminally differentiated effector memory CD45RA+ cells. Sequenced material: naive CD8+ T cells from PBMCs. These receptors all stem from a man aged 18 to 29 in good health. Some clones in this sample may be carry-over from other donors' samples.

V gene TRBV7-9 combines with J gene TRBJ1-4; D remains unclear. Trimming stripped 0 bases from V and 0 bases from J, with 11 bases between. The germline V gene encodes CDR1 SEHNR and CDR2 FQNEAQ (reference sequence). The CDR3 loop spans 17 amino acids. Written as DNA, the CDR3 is TGTGCCAGCAGCTTAGCGGGCAGGCTTGCAACTAATGAAAAACTGTTTTTT. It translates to CASSLAGRLATNEKLFF.

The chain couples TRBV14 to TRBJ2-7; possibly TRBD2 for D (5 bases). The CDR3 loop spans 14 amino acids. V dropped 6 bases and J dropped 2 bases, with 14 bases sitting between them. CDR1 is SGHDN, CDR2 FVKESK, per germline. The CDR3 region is CASSATGIPYEQYF. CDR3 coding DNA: TGTGCCAGCAGTGCAACCGGGATTCCCTACGAGCAGTACTTC.

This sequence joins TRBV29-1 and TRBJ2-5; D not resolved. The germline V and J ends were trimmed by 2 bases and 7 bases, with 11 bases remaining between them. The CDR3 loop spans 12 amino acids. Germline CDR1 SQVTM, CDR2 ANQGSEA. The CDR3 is CSVELPEGTQYF. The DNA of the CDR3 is TGCAGCGTTGAACTTCCAGAAGGGACCCAGTACTTC.

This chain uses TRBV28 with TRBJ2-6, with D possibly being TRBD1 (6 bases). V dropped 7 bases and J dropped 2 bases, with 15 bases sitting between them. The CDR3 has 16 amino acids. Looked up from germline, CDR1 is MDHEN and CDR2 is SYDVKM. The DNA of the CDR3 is TGTGCCAGCACCTCCTACAGGGTTACTGGGGCCAACGTCCTGACTTTC. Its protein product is CASTSYRVTGANVLTF.

The chain's CDR3 is CASSSWDGHEAFF. CDR3 in DNA: TGTGCCAGCAGCTCCTGGGACGGGCATGAAGCTTTCTTT. V and J are TRBV7-8 and TRBJ1-1, with D tentatively TRBD1 (5 bases). The CDR3 runs 13 residues. V lost 4 bases and J lost 7, with 13 bases in between. The germline gives CDR1 SGHVS, CDR2 FQNEAQ.

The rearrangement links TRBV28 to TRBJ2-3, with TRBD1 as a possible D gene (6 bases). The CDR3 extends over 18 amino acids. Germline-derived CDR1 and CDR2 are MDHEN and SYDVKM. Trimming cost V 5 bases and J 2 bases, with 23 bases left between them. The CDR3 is CASSTYLIQGTTTDTQYF. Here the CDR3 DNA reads TGTGCCAGCAGTACCTATCTTATTCAGGGGACGACCACAGATACGCAGTATTTT.

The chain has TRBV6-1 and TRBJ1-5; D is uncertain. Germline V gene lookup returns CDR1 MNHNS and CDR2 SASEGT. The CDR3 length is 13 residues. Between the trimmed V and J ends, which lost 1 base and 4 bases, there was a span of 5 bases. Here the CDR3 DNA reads TGTGCCAGCAGTGAAGTCCCGAATCAGCCCCAGCATTTT. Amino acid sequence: CASSEVPNQPQHF.

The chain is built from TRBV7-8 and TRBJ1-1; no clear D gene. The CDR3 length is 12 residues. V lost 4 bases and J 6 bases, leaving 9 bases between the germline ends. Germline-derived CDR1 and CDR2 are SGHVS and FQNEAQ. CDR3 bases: TGTGCCAGCAGCTCAGGTTTAGCTGAAGCTTTCTTT. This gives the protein CASSSGLAEAFF.

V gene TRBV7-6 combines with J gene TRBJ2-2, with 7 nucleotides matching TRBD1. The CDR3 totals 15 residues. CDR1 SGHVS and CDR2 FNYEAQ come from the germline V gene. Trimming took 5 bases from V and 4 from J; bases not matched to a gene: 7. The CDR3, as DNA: TGTGCCAGCAGCCCTACAGGGGCAGGCACCGGGGAGCTGTTTTTT. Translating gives CASSPTGAGTGELFF.

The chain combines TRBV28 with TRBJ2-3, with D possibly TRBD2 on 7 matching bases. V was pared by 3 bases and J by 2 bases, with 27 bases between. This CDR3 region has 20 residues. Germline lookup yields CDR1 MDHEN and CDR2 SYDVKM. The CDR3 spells CASSFDLAANRGGHTDTQYF. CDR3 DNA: TGTGCCAGCAGTTTTGATCTAGCGGCTAATCGAGGGGGGCACACAGATACGCAGTATTTT. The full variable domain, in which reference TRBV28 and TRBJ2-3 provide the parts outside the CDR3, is DVKVTQSSRYLVKRTGEKVFLECVQDMDHENMFWYRQDPGLGLRLIYFSYDVKMKEKGDIPEGYSVSREKKERFSLILESASTNQTSMYLCASSFDLAANRGGHTDTQYFGPGTRLTVL.

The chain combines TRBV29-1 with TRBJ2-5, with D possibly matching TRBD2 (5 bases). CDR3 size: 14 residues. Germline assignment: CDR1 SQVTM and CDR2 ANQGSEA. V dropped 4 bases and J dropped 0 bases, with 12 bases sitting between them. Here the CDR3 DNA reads TGCAGCGTTGTTTGGACTGGGTACCAAGAGACCCAGTACTTC. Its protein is CSVVWTGYQETQYF.

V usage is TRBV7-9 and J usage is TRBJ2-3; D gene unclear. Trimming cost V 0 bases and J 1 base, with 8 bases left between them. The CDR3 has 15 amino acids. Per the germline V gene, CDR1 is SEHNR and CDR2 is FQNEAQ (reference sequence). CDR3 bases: TGTGCCAGCAGCTTAGCCGCAGACCGCACAGATACGCAGTATTTT. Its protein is CASSLAADRTDTQYF.

As DNA, the CDR3 is TGTGCCAGCAGACCTGTTCTTGGGACAGGGGGAACTGAAGCTTTCTTT. Protein sequence: CASRPVLGTGGTEAFF. The V gene is TRBV2, the J gene TRBJ1-1; 11 bases map to TRBD1. Germline V CDR1 and CDR2: SNHLY, FYNNEI. J lost 5 bases, V lost 6 bases, and 11 bases had no gene match. There are 16 residues in the CDR3.

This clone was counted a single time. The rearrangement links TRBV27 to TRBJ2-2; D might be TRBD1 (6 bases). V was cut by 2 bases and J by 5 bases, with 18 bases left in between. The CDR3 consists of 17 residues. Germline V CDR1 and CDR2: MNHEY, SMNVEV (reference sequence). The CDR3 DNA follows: TGTGCCAGCAGTTTAATGTCGTCAGGGGTCAAGACCGGGGAGCTGTTTTTT. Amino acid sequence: CASSLMSSGVKTGELFF.

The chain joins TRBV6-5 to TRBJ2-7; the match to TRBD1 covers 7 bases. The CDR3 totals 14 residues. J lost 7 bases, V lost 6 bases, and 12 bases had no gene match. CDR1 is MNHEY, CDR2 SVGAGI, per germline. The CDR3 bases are TGTGCCAGCAGCCAAGGGGGCAGGGTTTGGGAGCAGTACTTC. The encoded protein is CASSQGGRVWEQYF.

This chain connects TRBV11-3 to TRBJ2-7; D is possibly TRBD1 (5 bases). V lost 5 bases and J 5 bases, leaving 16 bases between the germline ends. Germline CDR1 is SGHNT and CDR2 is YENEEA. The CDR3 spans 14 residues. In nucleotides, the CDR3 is TGTGCCAGCAGCGCCCGTTTCCAGGGTAACGAGCAGTACTTC. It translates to CASSARFQGNEQYF.

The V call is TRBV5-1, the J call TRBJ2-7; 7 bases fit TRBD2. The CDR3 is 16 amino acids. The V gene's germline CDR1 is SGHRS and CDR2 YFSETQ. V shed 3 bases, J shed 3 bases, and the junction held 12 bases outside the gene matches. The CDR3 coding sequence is TGCGCCAGCAGCTGGTCCTCAATGGGGGAGGGCTACGAGCAGTACTTC. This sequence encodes CASSWSSMGEGYEQYF.

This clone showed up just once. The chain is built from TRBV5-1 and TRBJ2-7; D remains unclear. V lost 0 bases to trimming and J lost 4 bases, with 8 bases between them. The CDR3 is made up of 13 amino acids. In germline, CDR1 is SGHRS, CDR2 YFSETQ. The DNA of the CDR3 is TGCGCCAGCAGCTTGGCTACGTTGTACGAGCAGTACTTC. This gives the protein CASSLATLYEQYF.

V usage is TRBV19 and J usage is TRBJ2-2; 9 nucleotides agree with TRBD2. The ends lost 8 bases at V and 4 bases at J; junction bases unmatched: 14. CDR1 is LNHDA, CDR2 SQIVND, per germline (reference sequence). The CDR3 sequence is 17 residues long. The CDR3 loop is CASWAGYGLAITGELFF. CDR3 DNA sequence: TGTGCCAGTTGGGCCGGGTATGGACTAGCGATCACCGGGGAGCTGTTTTTT.